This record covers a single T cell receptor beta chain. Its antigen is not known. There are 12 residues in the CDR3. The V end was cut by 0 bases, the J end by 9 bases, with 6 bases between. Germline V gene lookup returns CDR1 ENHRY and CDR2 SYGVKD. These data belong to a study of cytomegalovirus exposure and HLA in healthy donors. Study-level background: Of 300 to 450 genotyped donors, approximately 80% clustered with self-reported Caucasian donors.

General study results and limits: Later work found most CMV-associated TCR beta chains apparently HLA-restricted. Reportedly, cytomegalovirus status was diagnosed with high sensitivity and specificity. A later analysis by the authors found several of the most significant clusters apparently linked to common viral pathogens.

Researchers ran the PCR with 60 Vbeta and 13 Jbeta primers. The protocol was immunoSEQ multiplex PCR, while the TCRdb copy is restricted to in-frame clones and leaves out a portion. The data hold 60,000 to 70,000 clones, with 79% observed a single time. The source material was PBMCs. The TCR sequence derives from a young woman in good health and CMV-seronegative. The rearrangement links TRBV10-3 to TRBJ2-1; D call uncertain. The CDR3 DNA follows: TGTGCCATCAGTGAGTCGCCTACTGAGCAGTTCTTC. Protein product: CAISESPTEQFF.